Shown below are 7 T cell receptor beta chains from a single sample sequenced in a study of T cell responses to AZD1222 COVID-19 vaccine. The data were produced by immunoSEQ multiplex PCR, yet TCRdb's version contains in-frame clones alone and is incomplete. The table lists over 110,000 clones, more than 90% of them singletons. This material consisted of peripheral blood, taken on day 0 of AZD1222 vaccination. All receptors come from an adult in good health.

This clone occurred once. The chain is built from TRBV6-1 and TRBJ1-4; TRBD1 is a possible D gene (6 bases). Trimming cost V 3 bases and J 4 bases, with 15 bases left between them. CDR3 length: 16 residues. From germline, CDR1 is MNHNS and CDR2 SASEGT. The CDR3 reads CASSEGSQGGNEKLFF. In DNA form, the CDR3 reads TGTGCCAGCAGTGAGGGCTCACAGGGCGGTAATGAAAAACTGTTTTTT.

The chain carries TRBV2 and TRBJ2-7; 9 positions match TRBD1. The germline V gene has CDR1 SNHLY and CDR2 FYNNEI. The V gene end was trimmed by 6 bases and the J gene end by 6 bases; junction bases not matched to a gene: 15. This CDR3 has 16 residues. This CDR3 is CASSPKPGQGVVEQYF. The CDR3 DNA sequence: TGTGCCAGCAGCCCCAAGCCGGGACAGGGTGTAGTCGAGCAGTACTTC.

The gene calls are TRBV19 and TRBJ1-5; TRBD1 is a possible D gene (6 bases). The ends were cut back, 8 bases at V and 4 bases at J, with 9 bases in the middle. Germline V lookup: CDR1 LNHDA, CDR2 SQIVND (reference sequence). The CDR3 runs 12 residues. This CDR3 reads CASDDRNQPQHF. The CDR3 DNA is TGTGCCAGTGATGACAGGAATCAGCCCCAGCATTTT.

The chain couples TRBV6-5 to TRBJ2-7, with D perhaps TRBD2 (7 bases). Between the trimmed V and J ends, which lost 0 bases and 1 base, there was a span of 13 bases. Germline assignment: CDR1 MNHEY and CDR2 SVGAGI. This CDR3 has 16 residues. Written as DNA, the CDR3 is TGTGCCAGCAGTTACTCCACGGGGGGCTGGTCCTACGAGCAGTACTTC. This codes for CASSYSTGGWSYEQYF.

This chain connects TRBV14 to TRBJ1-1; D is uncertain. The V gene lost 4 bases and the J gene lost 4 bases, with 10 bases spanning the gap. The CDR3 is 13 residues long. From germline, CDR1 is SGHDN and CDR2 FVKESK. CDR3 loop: CASSLQEGTEAFF. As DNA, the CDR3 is TGTGCCAGCAGCCTTCAGGAGGGCACTGAAGCTTTCTTT.

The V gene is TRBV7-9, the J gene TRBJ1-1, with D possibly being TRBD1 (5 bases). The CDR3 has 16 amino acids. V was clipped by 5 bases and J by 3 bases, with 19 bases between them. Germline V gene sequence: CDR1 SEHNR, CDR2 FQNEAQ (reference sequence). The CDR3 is CASSQGVTVGDTEAFF. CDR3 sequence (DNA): TGTGCCAGCAGCCAAGGGGTTACCGTAGGGGACACTGAAGCTTTCTTT.

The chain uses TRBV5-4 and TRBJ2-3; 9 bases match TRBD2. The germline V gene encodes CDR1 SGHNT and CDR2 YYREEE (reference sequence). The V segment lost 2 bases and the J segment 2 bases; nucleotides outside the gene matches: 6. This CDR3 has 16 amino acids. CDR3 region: CASSFGGRAFTDTQYF. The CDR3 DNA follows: TGTGCCAGCAGCTTCGGCGGGAGGGCCTTCACAGATACGCAGTATTTT.